The T cell receptor beta chain under discussion was sequenced for a study of T cells after yellow fever vaccination. From germline, CDR1 is SNHLY and CDR2 FYNNEI. The V and J ends lost 6 bases and 10 bases, in that order; junction bases with no gene match: 8. This CDR3 contains 15 residues. MiXCR, applied by TCRdb to the 5' RACE reads, yields one record per CDR3 protein. The repertoire holds around 40,000 distinct CDR3 sequences, with roughly 7% as singletons. The receptor was isolated from a man aged 30 to 39 who received the YFV17D yellow fever vaccine. The specimen was CD8+ T cells not binding an NS4B(214-222) dextramer, sorted from PBMCs, collected 45 days after the yellow fever booster vaccination. The genes are TRBV2 and TRBJ2-1, with 14 bases that match TRBD2. CDR3 protein: CASRPGLAGVEEQFF. In nucleotides, the CDR3 is TGTGCCAGCAGACCGGGACTAGCGGGAGTAGAGGAGCAGTTCTTC.